The TCR beta chain described here comes from a study of T-cell reconstitution after alpha-beta-depleted transplantation in children. General study results and limits: After one year, T-cell counts and TCRbeta diversity mostly came from new T cells.

V was shortened by 2 bases and J by 5 bases, with 8 bases between the two germline ends. The CDR3 is 12 residues long. Per the germline V gene, CDR1 is SGHTS and CDR2 is YDEGEE. TCRbeta library construction was performed incorporating unique molecular identifiers. MiXCR, applied by TCRdb to the PCR reads, yields one record per CDR3 protein. The profile covers about 340,000 distinct CDR3 sequences, with 15% to 20% appearing a single time and around 43% taken by the ten largest. This clonotype was counted only a few times. Its target is not known. The sequence was obtained from a male patient between 2 and 10 years old who had a stem cell transplant for acute lymphoblastic leukemia, so the T cells may come from the graft donor. The specimen was PBMCs, mostly from graft donor cells, collected 360 days after TCRalphabeta/CD19-depleted stem cell transplant. The chain joins TRBV5-8 to TRBJ2-7, with a tentative D call TRBD1 (6 bases). The CDR3: CASSFGQNEQYF. The CDR3 DNA reads TGTGCCAGCAGCTTCGGACAGAACGAGCAGTACTTC.